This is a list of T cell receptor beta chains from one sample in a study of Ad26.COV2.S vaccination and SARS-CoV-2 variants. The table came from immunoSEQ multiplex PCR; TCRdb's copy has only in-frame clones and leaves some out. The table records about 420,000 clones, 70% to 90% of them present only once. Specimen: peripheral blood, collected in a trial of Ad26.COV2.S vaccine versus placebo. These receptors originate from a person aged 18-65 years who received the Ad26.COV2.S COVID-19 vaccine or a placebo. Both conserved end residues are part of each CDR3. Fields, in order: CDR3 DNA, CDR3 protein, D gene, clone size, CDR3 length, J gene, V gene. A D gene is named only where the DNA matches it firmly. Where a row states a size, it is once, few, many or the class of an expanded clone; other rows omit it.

CDR3 DNA: TGCAGCGTTAACGACAGGGGGCTATTCACAGATACGCAGTATTTT
CDR3 protein: CSVNDRGLFTDTQYF
D gene: TRBD1
clone size: NA
CDR3 length: 15
J gene: TRBJ2-3
V gene: TRBV29-1

CDR3 DNA: TGTGCCAGCAGCTTAGTGGGACAGGGGTACGAGCAGTACTTC
CDR3 protein: CASSLVGQGYEQYF
D gene: TRBD1
clone size: NA
CDR3 length: 14
J gene: TRBJ2-7
V gene: TRBV7-2

CDR3 DNA: TGTGCCAGCAGTAGCAGGGAGCCACTCCACGAGCAGTACTTC
CDR3 protein: CASSSREPLHEQYF
D gene: NA
clone size: few
CDR3 length: 14
J gene: TRBJ2-7
V gene: TRBV2

CDR3 DNA: TGCGCCAGCAGCCATGAAGTTGCAGGGCGCTATGGCTACACCTTC
CDR3 protein: CASSHEVAGRYGYTF
D gene: NA
clone size: NA
CDR3 length: 15
J gene: TRBJ1-2
V gene: TRBV4-3

CDR3 DNA: TGTGCCAGCAGCTTGATTGGCGGGGGGACCTACGAGCAGTACTTC
CDR3 protein: CASSLIGGGTYEQYF
D gene: TRBD2
clone size: NA
CDR3 length: 15
J gene: TRBJ2-7
V gene: TRBV5-5

CDR3 DNA: TGTGCCAGCAGCCCGCGGTTCTCACCGGGTGAAAAACTGTTTTTT
CDR3 protein: CASSPRFSPGEKLFF
D gene: NA
clone size: NA
CDR3 length: 15
J gene: TRBJ1-4
V gene: TRBV7-6

CDR3 DNA: TGTGCCAGCAGCCAAGAAGGACAGGGTGATGGCTACACCTTC
CDR3 protein: CASSQEGQGDGYTF
D gene: TRBD1
clone size: NA
CDR3 length: 14
J gene: TRBJ1-2
V gene: TRBV14

CDR3 DNA: TGTGCCAGCAGTCTTACGGGGGGCCCAGATACGCAGTATTTT
CDR3 protein: CASSLTGGPDTQYF
D gene: NA
clone size: NA
CDR3 length: 14
J gene: TRBJ2-3
V gene: TRBV7-9

CDR3 DNA: TGTGCCAGCAGTACAGGACACGAGCAGTACTTC
CDR3 protein: CASSTGHEQYF
D gene: NA
clone size: NA
CDR3 length: 11
J gene: TRBJ2-7
V gene: TRBV6-5

CDR3 DNA: TGTGCCAGCAGTCATGGACAGACCCAGCCCCAGCATTTT
CDR3 protein: CASSHGQTQPQHF
D gene: NA
clone size: NA
CDR3 length: 13
J gene: TRBJ1-5
V gene: TRBV6-6

CDR3 DNA: TGTGCCAGCAGCCCCATGACAGGGTGGAACACCGGGGAGCTGTTTTTT
CDR3 protein: CASSPMTGWNTGELFF
D gene: TRBD1
clone size: NA
CDR3 length: 16
J gene: TRBJ2-2
V gene: TRBV7-7

CDR3 DNA: TGTGCCAGTAATTCGGACAAGTTCCAAGAGACCCAGTACTTC
CDR3 protein: CASNSDKFQETQYF
D gene: NA
clone size: NA
CDR3 length: 14
J gene: TRBJ2-5
V gene: TRBV19

CDR3 DNA: TGTGCCAGCAGCTTAAGGTCCGGGAATCGGGAACTGTTTTTT
CDR3 protein: CASSLRSGNRELFF
D gene: NA
clone size: NA
CDR3 length: 14
J gene: TRBJ1-4
V gene: TRBV7-9

CDR3 DNA: TGTGCCAGCAGCCCGGGGGGGGTCAATCAGCCCCAGCATTTT
CDR3 protein: CASSPGGVNQPQHF
D gene: NA
clone size: NA
CDR3 length: 14
J gene: TRBJ1-5
V gene: TRBV14

CDR3 DNA: TGTGCCAGCAGTGAAGGGAGGGCAAGCAATCAGCCCCAGCATTTT
CDR3 protein: CASSEGRASNQPQHF
D gene: NA
clone size: NA
CDR3 length: 15
J gene: TRBJ1-5
V gene: TRBV25-1

CDR3 DNA: TGTGCCAGCAGCTTACCCCGGACTAGCGGGGGGGCCAGGACACTCGAGCAGTACTTC
CDR3 protein: CASSLPRTSGGARTLEQYF
D gene: TRBD2
clone size: NA
CDR3 length: 19
J gene: TRBJ2-7
V gene: TRBV7-2

CDR3 DNA: TGTGCCAGCAGCGTAGGCCCAGGGAGATACGAGCAGTACTTC
CDR3 protein: CASSVGPGRYEQYF
D gene: NA
clone size: NA
CDR3 length: 14
J gene: TRBJ2-7
V gene: TRBV9

CDR3 DNA: TGTGCCAGCAGCGTTACAGGGGGCAAGCAGCCCCAGCATTTT
CDR3 protein: CASSVTGGKQPQHF
D gene: TRBD1
clone size: NA
CDR3 length: 14
J gene: TRBJ1-5
V gene: TRBV9

CDR3 DNA: TGTGCCAGCAGCTTAGGGGCAGGGGGCTGGGGAGAGACCCAGTACTTC
CDR3 protein: CASSLGAGGWGETQYF
D gene: TRBD1
clone size: NA
CDR3 length: 16
J gene: TRBJ2-5
V gene: TRBV11-2

CDR3 DNA: TGCGCCAGCAGCTTAGTGGCACAGGGCCAAGAGACCCAGTACTTC
CDR3 protein: CASSLVAQGQETQYF
D gene: NA
clone size: NA
CDR3 length: 15
J gene: TRBJ2-5
V gene: TRBV5-1

CDR3 DNA: TGTGCCAGTAGTACGACTAGCGGGGGGTACAATGAGCAGTTCTTC
CDR3 protein: CASSTTSGGYNEQFF
D gene: TRBD2
clone size: NA
CDR3 length: 15
J gene: TRBJ2-1
V gene: TRBV19

CDR3 DNA: TGTGCCAGCAGCTTTGTGGCTAGTCCTATAGATACGCAGTATTTT
CDR3 protein: CASSFVASPIDTQYF
D gene: NA
clone size: NA
CDR3 length: 15
J gene: TRBJ2-3
V gene: TRBV7-6

CDR3 DNA: TGTGCCAGCGGGGTTTCCTATAATTCACCCCTCCACTTT
CDR3 protein: CASGVSYNSPLHF
D gene: NA
clone size: few
CDR3 length: 13
J gene: TRBJ1-6
V gene: TRBV27

CDR3 DNA: TGTGCCAGCTCACCACCGTCCAGCAGGGGGTCCAACTATGGCTACACCTTC
CDR3 protein: CASSPPSSRGSNYGYTF
D gene: TRBD1
clone size: NA
CDR3 length: 17
J gene: TRBJ1-2
V gene: TRBV18

CDR3 DNA: TGTGCCAGCCAGGCTAGCGGGGCCTACGAGCAGTACTTC
CDR3 protein: CASQASGAYEQYF
D gene: TRBD2
clone size: NA
CDR3 length: 13
J gene: TRBJ2-7
V gene: TRBV6-6